This is a list of T cell receptor beta chains from one sample in a study of CD8 T cells in ankylosing spondylitis. TCRdb re-analysed the 5' RACE reads in MiXCR, keeping a single row per CDR3 protein. Here the sample spans around 430,000 distinct CDR3 sequences, 17% being singletons. Sequenced sample: blood, either unsorted or a sorted T cell fraction (not recorded which). Receptor source: a male donor with ankylosing spondylitis. CDR3s include the opening cysteine and the closing phenylalanine or tryptophan. D genes are given only for firm matches. Size tells how often a clone was seen (once, few, many) or the class of an expanded clone, and some rows leave it out.

CDR3nt,CDR3aa,v_gene,abundance,d_gene,j_gene
TGTGCCAGCAGAACTTCGCGGGACGCGAACACTGAAGCTTTCTTT,CASRTSRDANTEAFF,TRBV3-1,few,-,TRBJ1-1
TGTGCCAGCAGTTACACAGCCAAGAACACTGAAGCTTTCTTT,CASSYTAKNTEAFF,TRBV6-2/TRBV6-3,-,-,TRBJ1-1
TGTGCCAGCAGTCAGACTAGCCCCAATGAGCAGTTCTTC,CASSQTSPNEQFF,TRBV2,few,TRBD2,TRBJ2-1
TGCAGCGTAGAGCAGGGGGCGCGAGGTGAGCAGTTCTTC,CSVEQGARGEQFF,TRBV29-1,-,TRBD1,TRBJ2-1
TGTGCCAGCAGTAGACACGAAAAACTGTTTTTT,CASSRHEKLFF,TRBV12-3/TRBV12-4,few,-,TRBJ1-4
TGCGCCAGCAGCTTCGGACAGGGACCGTACGAGCAGTACTTC,CASSFGQGPYEQYF,TRBV5-1,many,TRBD1,TRBJ2-7
TGTGCCATCAGTGAAGGACAGGGGGACACCATATATTTT,CAISEGQGDTIYF,TRBV10-3,-,TRBD1,TRBJ1-3
TGTGCCAGCAGCTTAGAACGGTTGTTCTCTGGAAACACCATATATTTT,CASSLERLFSGNTIYF,TRBV7-2,few,-,TRBJ1-3
TGTGCCAGCAGTTTAGTTCAGCGGCCTAGGGACGAGCAGTACTTC,CASSLVQRPRDEQYF,TRBV12-3/TRBV12-4,few,-,TRBJ2-7
TGTGCCAGCATCAGTCCAGGGGTCAATCAGCCCCAGCATTTT,CASISPGVNQPQHF,TRBV7-9,few,-,TRBJ1-5
TGCGCCAGCAGCCCCGACAGGAGTATATACGAGCAGTACTTC,CASSPDRSIYEQYF,TRBV5-1,-,-,TRBJ2-7
TGTGCCAGCAGCAAATTTATGCGAGAACAGGGGGACGAGAGTCAGTACTTC,CASSKFMREQGDESQYF,TRBV21-1,once,-,TRBJ2-5
TGCGCCAGCAGCCAAGATCAAGGGCTAGCTGGTGTAGGTGGGGCCAACGTCCTGACTTTC,CASSQDQGLAGVGGANVLTF,TRBV4-1,few,-,TRBJ2-6
TGCGCCAGCAGCTTGACAGGAAGAACTAGCACAGATACGCAGTATTTT,CASSLTGRTSTDTQYF,TRBV5-1,few,-,TRBJ2-3
TGCAGTGCTAGTCTGGGAACCCGGGGCTATGGCTACACCTTC,CSASLGTRGYGYTF,TRBV20-1,few,-,TRBJ1-2
TGCGCCAGCAGCTTGGAGGGCAACGAGCAGTACTTC,CASSLEGNEQYF,TRBV5-1,-,-,TRBJ2-7
TGTGCCAGCAGTTTTCGGCGATCGGGCACAGATACGCAGTATTTT,CASSFRRSGTDTQYF,TRBV12-3/TRBV12-4,few,-,TRBJ2-3
TGTGCCACAAACTCCGTAGCCAATCAGCCCCAGCATTTT,CATNSVANQPQHF,TRBV2,-,-,TRBJ1-5
TGTGCCAGCGGGTGGAACGGGAAGAACACTGAAGCTTTCTTT,CASGWNGKNTEAFF,TRBV25-1,few,-,TRBJ1-1
TGCAGCGTTAAGTGGAACCGGGGCACTGAAGCTTTCTTT,CSVKWNRGTEAFF,TRBV29-1,few,-,TRBJ1-1
TGTGCCAGCTCACCCCTGGACAGTTGGGACACCATATATTTT,CASSPLDSWDTIYF,TRBV18,-,-,TRBJ1-3
TGTGCCTGGACTCGGGCCTACAATCAGCCCCAGCATTTT,CAWTRAYNQPQHF,TRBV30,-,-,TRBJ1-5
TGTGCCAGCAGTTTAGGGCAGGGGGATAACTATGGCTACACCTTC,CASSLGQGDNYGYTF,TRBV12-3/TRBV12-4,many,TRBD1,TRBJ1-2
TGTGCCAGCAGTGTCAGGGGGGATAGCAATCAGCCCCAGCATTTT,CASSVRGDSNQPQHF,TRBV2,few,TRBD1,TRBJ1-5
TGTGCCAGCATTTCGGGGGGGCCCCCGAACAATGAGCAGTTCTTC,CASISGGPPNNEQFF,TRBV6-2/TRBV6-3,-,TRBD2,TRBJ2-1
TGTGCCAGCAGCCCTAGCGGGAAAGTGAACGAGCAGTACTTC,CASSPSGKVNEQYF,TRBV7-3,-,TRBD2,TRBJ2-7
TGTGCCAGCAGTACACATAGGACACTCGTCCTGACTTTC,CASSTHRTLVLTF,TRBV6-6,few,-,TRBJ2-6
TGCAGCGTTGCGAAGTTCAATGAGCAGTTCTTC,CSVAKFNEQFF,TRBV29-1,many,-,TRBJ2-1